This T cell receptor beta chain originates from a study of cytomegalovirus exposure and HLA in healthy donors. Points from the study as a whole: That first-cohort TCR clusters tended to co-occur in the 95 to 150 validation repertoires was found in a later analysis. Through in vitro validation, three CMV-associated chains were shown to be specific for CMV antigens.

Worth noting for this clone: Its antigen is currently unknown.

Assay: immunoSEQ multiplex PCR; the TCRdb copy retains only in-frame clones and omits some. The sample has about 160,000 clones, 85% to 90% seen once. Germline-derived CDR1 and CDR2 are LNHDA and SQIVND (reference sequence). The germline V and J ends were trimmed by 6 bases and 6 bases, with 20 bases remaining between them. This CDR3 has 15 amino acids. Sequenced material: PBMCs. The receptor comes from a man aged 18 to 29 in good health and CMV-seropositive. V is TRBV19 and J is TRBJ1-2, with D maybe TRBD1 (5 bases). The CDR3 loop reads CASSPYFSQTDGYTF. The CDR3 nucleotides are TGTGCCAGTAGCCCCTATTTCTCACAGACAGATGGCTACACCTTC.